Each of the 9 T cell receptor beta chains below was sequenced from the same sample in a study of Ad26.COV2.S vaccination and SARS-CoV-2 variants. Treatment given: roughly 19 received Ad26.COV2.S at low or high dose, single or two shots; 5 received placebo; per-sample allocation not given. Sampling was done on day 63 after the first vaccine or placebo injection. The repertoire was sequenced with immunoSEQ multiplex PCR; TCRdb's copy has only in-frame clones and lacks some. In the table there are 320,000 or so clones, roughly 90% of which are singletons. The sample in question was peripheral blood, obtained in a trial of Ad26.COV2.S vaccine versus placebo. All receptors come from a person between 18 and 59 years old who received the Ad26.COV2.S COVID-19 vaccine or a placebo.

This clone has only a few counts. The rearrangement joins TRBV21-1 to TRBJ2-2; TRBD1 reflects the table's D call only, with no check against the DNA. TRBV21-1 is tagged as a pseudogene. The CDR3 runs to 17 residues. CDR3 sequence (DNA): TGTGCCAGCAGCAAGCCACGGACAGGGACGAACACCGGGGAGCTGTTTTTT. Its translation is CASSKPRTGTNTGELFF.

The chain carries TRBV4-3 and TRBJ1-1; D not certain. V was clipped by 0 bases and J by 5 bases, with 10 bases between them. Germline lookup yields CDR1 LGHNA and CDR2 YSLEER. CDR3 size: 14 residues. The DNA for the CDR3 is TGCGCCAGCAGCCAAGACGGGTCGAGGACTGAAGCTTTCTTT. Translation: CASSQDGSRTEAFF.

This chain links TRBV5-6 with TRBJ2-1; the match to TRBD1 covers 7 bases. The CDR3 consists of 12 residues. Germline CDR1 SGHDT, CDR2 YYEEEE. V lost 7 bases to trimming and J lost 10 bases; unmatched junction nucleotides: 8. As DNA, the CDR3 is TGTGCCAGCGCCAATACAGGGGCCGAGCAGTTCTTC. The encoded protein is CASANTGAEQFF.

This clone was recorded a few times. The rearrangement joins TRBV19 to TRBJ2-7, with a tentative D call TRBD1 (5 bases). V was trimmed by 5 bases and J by 3 bases, leaving 11 bases between them. Germline assignment: CDR1 LNHDA and CDR2 SQIVND (reference sequence). This CDR3 is built from 13 residues. CDR3 nucleotide sequence: TGTGCCAGTAGTGTTGGCAGGGTCTACGAGCAGTACTTC. It translates to CASSVGRVYEQYF.

CDR3 nucleotides: TGCGCCAGCAGCCAAGATGATGGGACAGCCTACGAGCAGTACTTC. Translated: CASSQDDGTAYEQYF. The chain carries TRBV4-3 and TRBJ2-7; 7 bases are a match to TRBD1. The CDR3 extends over 15 amino acids. CDR1 is LGHNA, CDR2 YSLEER, per germline. V was pared by 0 bases and J by 2 bases, with 4 bases of the junction left unmatched.

The chain combines TRBV6-5 with TRBJ2-2; TRBD1 matches 9 bases. CDR3 length: 14 residues. With 4 bases clipped from V and 7 bases from J, the junction kept 4 bases outside the gene matches. From germline, CDR1 is MNHEY and CDR2 SVGAGI. CDR3 region: CASSSDRGGGELFF. CDR3 sequence (DNA): TGTGCCAGCAGTTCGGACAGGGGAGGCGGGGAGCTGTTTTTT.

The genes are TRBV2 and TRBJ1-2, with 9 bases that match TRBD1. This CDR3 is 14 amino acids long. Germline lookup yields CDR1 SNHLY and CDR2 FYNNEI. V lost 6 bases, J lost 7 bases, and 9 bases stayed unmatched. The CDR3 is CASRTGGWFSGYTF. The CDR3, as DNA: TGTGCCAGCAGGACAGGGGGTTGGTTTTCTGGCTACACCTTC.

This rearrangement joins TRBV19 to TRBJ2-1; D uncertain. The CDR3 runs 14 residues. The germline gives CDR1 LNHDA, CDR2 SQIVND (reference sequence). Trimming shortened V by 0 bases and J by 5 bases, and 8 bases separated the two germline ends. The CDR3: CASSIEGPNNEQFF. The CDR3 DNA is TGTGCCAGTAGTATAGAAGGACCGAACAATGAGCAGTTCTTC.

V is TRBV7-8 and J is TRBJ1-3; D is uncertain. V lost 5 bases and J 2 bases, leaving 13 bases between the germline ends. CDR1 is SGHVS and CDR2 is FQNEAQ in the germline V gene. This CDR3 is 15 amino acids long. The CDR3 reads CASSPRVETGNTIYF. The CDR3 DNA sequence: TGTGCCAGCAGCCCGAGGGTGGAGACTGGAAACACCATATATTTT.